These T cell receptor beta chains were read from a single sample in a study of cytomegalovirus exposure and HLA in healthy donors. Generated by immunoSEQ multiplex PCR, the TCRdb table keeps only in-frame clones and is missing some. Of over 100,000 clones listed, over 60% are singletons. Sample: PBMCs. Source of these receptors: a woman younger than 30 in good health and CMV-seropositive. Each CDR3 is given with its conserved first and last residue. A D gene is named only where the DNA matches it firmly. The size field is filled for only some rows; it gives once, few, many or a size class.

d_gene: NA; v_gene: TRBV5-1; j_gene: TRBJ2-7; abundance: few; CDR3aa: CASSLGRSYEQYF; CDR3nt: TGCGCCAGCAGCTTGGGACGGAGCTACGAGCAGTACTTC
d_gene: TRBD1; v_gene: TRBV5-4; j_gene: TRBJ1-1; abundance: few; CDR3aa: CASSLGQGGAFF; CDR3nt: TGTGCCAGCAGCCTGGGACAGGGGGGAGCTTTCTTT
d_gene: TRBD1; v_gene: TRBV6-5; j_gene: TRBJ2-1; abundance: NA; CDR3aa: CASSNTGGAGGEQFF; CDR3nt: TGTGCCAGCAGTAATACAGGGGGCGCGGGCGGGGAGCAGTTCTTC
d_gene: TRBD2; v_gene: TRBV7-2; j_gene: TRBJ2-7; abundance: NA; CDR3aa: CASSLELVAGDEQYF; CDR3nt: TGTGCCAGCAGCTTAGAGCTAGTAGCGGGAGACGAGCAGTACTTC
d_gene: TRBD1; v_gene: TRBV9; j_gene: TRBJ1-3; abundance: NA; CDR3aa: CASSSPGTGGNTIYF; CDR3nt: TGTGCCAGCAGCTCACCGGGGACAGGGGGAAACACCATATATTTT
d_gene: NA; v_gene: TRBV2; j_gene: TRBJ1-1; abundance: NA; CDR3aa: CASSESRAEAFF; CDR3nt: TGTGCCAGCAGTGAATCCAGGGCTGAAGCTTTCTTT
d_gene: NA; v_gene: TRBV28; j_gene: TRBJ2-1; abundance: NA; CDR3aa: CASTPGEIYNEQFF; CDR3nt: TGTGCCAGCACCCCGGGGGAGATTTACAATGAGCAGTTCTTC
d_gene: TRBD2; v_gene: TRBV9; j_gene: TRBJ2-7; abundance: NA; CDR3aa: CASSQSGSSYEQYF; CDR3nt: TGTGCCAGCAGCCAAAGCGGGAGCTCCTACGAGCAGTACTTC
d_gene: NA; v_gene: TRBV21-1; j_gene: TRBJ2-7; abundance: NA; CDR3aa: CASSKRPGTYEQYF; CDR3nt: TGTGCCAGCAGCAAACGGCCGGGGACCTACGAGCAGTACTTC
d_gene: TRBD1; v_gene: TRBV5-1; j_gene: TRBJ1-1; abundance: NA; CDR3aa: CASSLERDRGLDTEAFF; CDR3nt: TGCGCCAGCAGCTTGGAACGGGACAGGGGGCTGGACACTGAAGCTTTCTTT
d_gene: TRBD1; v_gene: TRBV19; j_gene: TRBJ1-2; abundance: few; CDR3aa: CATGQGHRLRNYGYTF; CDR3nt: TGTGCCACCGGACAGGGGCACCGACTCAGAAACTATGGCTACACCTTC
d_gene: TRBD2; v_gene: TRBV6-6; j_gene: TRBJ2-7; abundance: once; CDR3aa: CASIGLAESYEQYF; CDR3nt: TGTGCCAGTATCGGACTAGCGGAGTCCTACGAGCAGTACTTC
d_gene: TRBD1; v_gene: TRBV6-5; j_gene: TRBJ1-1; abundance: NA; CDR3aa: CASSYSGQLMNTEAFF; CDR3nt: TGTGCCAGCAGTTACTCGGGACAGCTCATGAACACTGAAGCTTTCTTT
d_gene: TRBD2; v_gene: TRBV28; j_gene: TRBJ2-1; abundance: NA; CDR3aa: CASSFVLAGVYEQFF; CDR3nt: TGTGCCAGCAGTTTCGTTTTAGCGGGAGTCTATGAGCAGTTCTTC
d_gene: TRBD1; v_gene: TRBV5-6; j_gene: TRBJ1-5; abundance: NA; CDR3aa: CASSDGTANNQPQHF; CDR3nt: TGTGCCAGCAGCGACGGGACAGCCAATAATCAGCCCCAGCATTTT